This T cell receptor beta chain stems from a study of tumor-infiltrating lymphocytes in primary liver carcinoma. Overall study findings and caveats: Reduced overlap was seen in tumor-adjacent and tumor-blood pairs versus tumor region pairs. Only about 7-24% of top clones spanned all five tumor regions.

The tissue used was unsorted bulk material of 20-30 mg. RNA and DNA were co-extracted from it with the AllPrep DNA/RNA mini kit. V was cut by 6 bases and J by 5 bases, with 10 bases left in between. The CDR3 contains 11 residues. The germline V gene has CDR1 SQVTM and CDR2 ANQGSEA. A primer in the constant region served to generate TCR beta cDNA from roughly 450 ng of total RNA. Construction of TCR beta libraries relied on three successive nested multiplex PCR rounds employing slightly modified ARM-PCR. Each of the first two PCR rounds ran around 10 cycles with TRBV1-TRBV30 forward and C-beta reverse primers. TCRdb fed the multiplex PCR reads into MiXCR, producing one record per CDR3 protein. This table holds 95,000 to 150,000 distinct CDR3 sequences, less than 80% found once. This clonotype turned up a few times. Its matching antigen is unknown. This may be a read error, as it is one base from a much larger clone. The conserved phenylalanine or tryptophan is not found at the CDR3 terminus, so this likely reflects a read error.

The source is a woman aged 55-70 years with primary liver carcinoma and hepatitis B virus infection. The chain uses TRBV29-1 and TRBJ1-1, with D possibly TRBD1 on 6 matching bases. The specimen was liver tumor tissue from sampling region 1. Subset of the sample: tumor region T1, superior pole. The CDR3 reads CSVSGQTEAFS. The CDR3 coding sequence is TGCAGCGTGTCGGGACAAACTGAAGCTTTCTCT.